These T cell receptor beta chains were read from a single sample in a study of CD8 T cells in ankylosing spondylitis. TCRdb ran MiXCR on the 5' RACE reads and lists one entry per CDR3 protein. Among about 220,000 distinct CDR3 sequences, about 18% were seen once, and the ten largest hold approximately 46%. The specimen sequenced was blood, either unsorted or a sorted T cell fraction (not recorded which). These receptors all stem from a male donor with ankylosing spondylitis. Both conserved end residues are part of each CDR3. The D gene is left open where the match is weak. Rows give clone size only sometimes, using once, few, many, or a class for an expanded clone.

d_call cdr3_length j_call v_call clone_size cdr3_aa cdr3_nt
. 12 TRBJ1-2 TRBV18 few CASSPPDRGYTF TGTGCCAGCTCACCACCAGATCGTGGCTACACCTTC
. 14 TRBJ2-3 TRBV20-1 few CSARCGLGRDTQYF TGCAGTGCTAGATGTGGGCTTGGCCGGGATACGCAGTATTTT
. 13 TRBJ2-3 TRBV5-6 few CASTLAVTDTQYF TGTGCCAGCACTCTTGCGGTAACAGATACGCAGTATTTT
TRBD2 17 TRBJ2-3 TRBV15 many CATSRVGGGSLTDTQYF TGTGCCACCAGCAGAGTGGGCGGCGGGAGCCTAACAGATACGCAGTATTTT
TRBD2 16 TRBJ2-1 TRBV7-6 . CASATLAGVSYNEQFF TGTGCCAGCGCGACTCTAGCGGGAGTATCCTACAATGAGCAGTTCTTC
. 13 TRBJ2-3 TRBV24-1 few CATSLGSSDTQYF TGTGCCACCAGTCTAGGCAGTTCAGATACGCAGTATTTT
. 13 TRBJ2-7 TRBV11-2 few CASSLWENYEQYF TGTGCCAGCAGCTTATGGGAAAACTACGAGCAGTACTTC
TRBD1 14 TRBJ2-7 TRBV27 many CASSSETGAYEQYF TGTGCCAGCAGTTCGGAGACAGGGGCCTACGAGCAGTACTTC
. 14 TRBJ2-6 TRBV6-2/TRBV6-3 many CASSYSSGANVLTF TGCGCCAGCAGCTACAGCTCTGGGGCCAACGTCCTGACTTTC
. 14 TRBJ1-5 TRBV5-6 few CASSLGQNNQPQHF TGTGCCAGCAGCTTGGGGCAAAACAATCAGCCCCAGCATTTT
. 15 TRBJ2-7 TRBV6-1 . CASRTYRELDYEQYF TGTGCCAGCAGAACATACAGGGAATTGGACTACGAGCAGTACTTC
TRBD2 15 TRBJ2-1 TRBV27 many CASSLTLAGYNEQFF TGTGCCAGCAGTTTAACCCTAGCGGGCTACAATGAGCAGTTCTTC
. 14 TRBJ2-7 TRBV6-1 few CASSENRNSYEQYF TGTGCCAGCAGTGAAAACCGAAACTCCTACGAGCAGTACTTC
. 17 TRBJ2-1 TRBV9 . CASSAPRGLANYGEQFF TGTGCCAGCAGCGCACCGAGAGGGCTAGCGAACTATGGTGAGCAGTTCTTC
. 15 TRBJ2-3 TRBV13 few CASSSRGQFTDTQYF TGTGCCAGCAGCTCACGGGGCCAGTTCACAGATACGCAGTATTTT
TRBD2 15 TRBJ2-1 TRBV9 . CASSSSSGDYNEQFF TGTGCCAGCAGCTCCTCTAGCGGGGACTACAATGAGCAGTTCTTC
. 14 TRBJ2-1 TRBV11-3 . CASSPGTNNNEQFF TGTGCCAGCAGCCCGGGGACCAATAACAATGAGCAGTTCTTC
TRBD2 14 TRBJ2-7 TRBV20-1 . CSARRTSIPYEQYF TGCAGTGCTAGACGGACTAGCATCCCCTACGAGCAGTACTTC
TRBD2 16 TRBJ2-3 TRBV28 . CASRSLAGGSTDTQYF TGTGCCAGCAGGTCGCTAGCGGGGGGTTCCACAGATACGCAGTATTTT
. 13 TRBJ2-7 TRBV20-1 . CSARDAGKYEQYF TGCAGTGCTAGAGACGCAGGGAAGTACGAGCAGTACTTC
. 17 TRBJ2-1 TRBV24-1 . CATSGETAFPSYNEQFF TGTGCCACCAGTGGGGAGACAGCCTTCCCCTCCTACAATGAGCAGTTCTTC
TRBD1 14 TRBJ1-1 TRBV12-3/TRBV12-4 . CASREGQGGTEAFF TGTGCCAGCAGGGAGGGACAGGGCGGTACTGAAGCTTTCTTT
. 15 TRBJ1-2 TRBV5-6 few CASSPTRLTNYGYTF TGTGCCAGCAGCCCTACCCGCCTGACTAACTATGGCTACACCTTC
TRBD2 13 TRBJ2-1 TRBV6-2/TRBV6-3 . CASSSLADNEQFF TGTGCCAGCAGTTCGCTAGCGGACAATGAGCAGTTCTTC
. 16 TRBJ2-7 TRBV6-2/TRBV6-3 few CASSNGQEGMPYEQYF TGTGCCAGCAGTAACGGTCAGGAAGGGATGCCCTACGAGCAGTACTTC
. 14 TRBJ2-5 TRBV4-2 . CASSQDRAGETQYF TGTGCCAGCAGCCAAGATCGGGCAGGAGAGACCCAGTACTTC
. 14 TRBJ2-1 TRBV13 many CASSPGTAYNEQFF TGTGCCAGCAGCCCCGGGACTGCATACAATGAGCAGTTCTTC
. 16 TRBJ2-7 TRBV5-1 few CASSWSLTGIDNEQYF TGCGCCAGCAGCTGGTCTTTGACTGGTATTGATAACGAGCAGTACTTC
TRBD2 14 TRBJ2-3 TRBV29-1 . CSVDPSGGTDTQYF TGCAGCGTTGATCCGAGCGGGGGGACAGATACGCAGTATTTT